What follows are 19 T cell receptor beta chains derived from one specimen sequenced in a study of shared clonotypes between healthy human individuals. Produced via immunoSEQ multiplex PCR; TCRdb's table is partial and in-frame only. This table holds roughly 510,000 clones, approximately 79% found once. The material sequenced was PBMCs. Every receptor here comes from a woman aged 35 to 49 in good health. Some clones in this sample may be carry-over from other donors' samples.

The rearrangement links TRBV7-8 to TRBJ2-5; no definite D call. CDR1 and CDR2 (germline): SGHVS, FQNEAQ. The CDR3 consists of 13 residues. The V gene lost 4 bases and the J gene lost 5 bases, with 11 bases spanning the gap. CDR3 DNA: TGTGCCAGCAGCTCGTTTAGGAAGGAGACCCAGTACTTC. It is translated as CASSSFRKETQYF.

This sequence joins TRBV25-1 and TRBJ1-1, with unresolved D. Per germline, CDR1 MGHDK and CDR2 SYGVNS. This CDR3 spans 13 amino acids. V lost 4 bases and J lost 1, with 7 bases in between. The CDR3 is CASSVKRNTEAFF. DNA of the CDR3: TGTGCCAGCAGTGTTAAGAGGAACACTGAAGCTTTCTTT.

The chain uses TRBV11-2 and TRBJ2-2, with D maybe TRBD2 (5 bases). The germline V and J ends were trimmed by 1 base and 5 bases, with 11 bases remaining between them. The CDR3 consists of 15 residues. The germline CDR1 and CDR2 sequences are SGHAT and FQNNGV. In DNA form, the CDR3 reads TGTGCCAGCAGCTTAGTCCTAGCAGGTACCGGGGAGCTGTTTTTT. Translating it yields CASSLVLAGTGELFF.

The genes are TRBV9 and TRBJ2-5; D could derive from TRBD1 or TRBD2 (6 bases each). CDR3 length equals 14 residues. V lost 0 bases to trimming and J lost 5 bases, with 11 bases between them. CDR1 and CDR2 (germline): SGDLS, YYNGEE. The CDR3 DNA reads TGTGCCAGCAGCGTAGAGTGGAGGGGGGAGACCCAGTACTTC. This gives the protein CASSVEWRGETQYF.

This clone has just a few counts. The chain employs TRBV28 and TRBJ1-2, with D maybe TRBD1 (6 bases). Germline lookup yields CDR1 MDHEN and CDR2 SYDVKM. V lost 5 bases to trimming and J lost 2 bases, with 15 bases between them. The CDR3 is 15 residues long. This chain's CDR3 is CASSTGGAENYGYTF. The CDR3 region has the DNA TGTGCCAGCAGTACCGGGGGGGCAGAGAACTATGGCTACACCTTC.

The gene calls are TRBV11-3 and TRBJ2-7; 12 bases fit TRBD2. The CDR3 contains 15 residues. J gave up 6 bases and V 5 bases, and 8 bases lay outside the gene matches. The germline CDR1 and CDR2 sequences are SGHNT and YENEEA. This CDR3 is CASSRRTSGTPEQYF. CDR3 bases: TGTGCCAGCAGCCGGAGGACTAGCGGGACCCCCGAGCAGTACTTC.

The chain uses TRBV5-1 and TRBJ2-2, with D perhaps TRBD1 (5 bases). Germline CDR1 reads SGHRS; CDR2 reads YFSETQ. This CDR3 is built from 16 residues. V dropped 1 base and J dropped 3 bases, with 13 bases sitting between them. The chain's CDR3 is CASSLLRDRHTGELFF. CDR3 sequence (DNA): TGCGCCAGCAGCTTGCTTCGAGACAGACACACCGGGGAGCTGTTTTTT.

This chain joins TRBV27 and TRBJ1-4; D uncertain. The germline gives CDR1 MNHEY, CDR2 SMNVEV (reference sequence). The V and J ends lost 2 bases and 2 bases respectively, with 9 bases between them. CDR3 length: 15 amino acids. The CDR3 region has the DNA TGTGCCAGCAGTTTACGGAGTTCCACTAATGAAAAACTGTTTTTT. Translation gives CASSLRSSTNEKLFF. Supplemented by reference TRBV27 and TRBJ1-4, the full variable domain reads EAQVTQNPRYLITVTGKKLTVTCSQNMNHEYMSWYRQDPGLGLRQIYYSMNVEVTDKGDVPEGYKVSRKEKRNFPLILESPSPNQTSLYFCASSLRSSTNEKLFFGSGTQLSVL.

The chain is built from TRBV11-2 and TRBJ2-2, with TRBD1 identical over 8 bases. After removal of 4 bases from V and 4 bases from J, the junction contained 8 bases not matched to a gene. CDR3 length equals 16 residues. Germline CDR1 reads SGHAT; CDR2 reads FQNNGV. CDR3 DNA sequence: TGTGCCAGCAGCTGGACAGGGCTGGCAAGCACCGGGGAGCTGTTTTTT. This translates into CASSWTGLASTGELFF.

The chain joins TRBV5-1 to TRBJ2-3, with 7 bases aligning to TRBD2. CDR1 and CDR2 (germline): SGHRS, YFSETQ. J lost 2 bases, V lost 6 bases, and 3 bases had no gene match. CDR3 length: 13 residues. CDR3 DNA: TGCGCCAGCATGGGACTACCCACAGATACGCAGTATTTT. The encoded protein is CASMGLPTDTQYF.

The chain recombines TRBV6-5 with TRBJ1-6; tentative D call: TRBD1 (5 bases). Germline CDR1 MNHEY, CDR2 SVGAGI. The CDR3 is made up of 13 amino acids. Trimming left V 4 bases short and J 10 bases short, with 11 bases between. This CDR3 reads CASSSQGWSPLHF. CDR3 nucleotides: TGTGCCAGCAGTTCTCAGGGATGGTCACCCCTCCACTTT.

V usage is TRBV5-1 and J usage is TRBJ2-7; 8 bases are a match to TRBD1. The germline gives CDR1 SGHRS, CDR2 YFSETQ. The CDR3 has 14 amino acids. V lost 3 bases and J lost 2; bases outside the gene matches: 4. CDR3 residues: CASSSGQGPYEQYF. The CDR3 DNA sequence: TGCGCCAGCAGCTCCGGACAGGGTCCCTACGAGCAGTACTTC.

The chain's CDR3 is CASSRERQETQYF. DNA of the CDR3: TGTGCCAGCAGCCGGGAGAGACAAGAGACCCAGTACTTC. The gene calls are TRBV11-2 and TRBJ2-5; TRBD2 is a possible D gene (6 bases). The V end lost 5 bases, the J end lost 2 bases, and 9 bases lay between the germline ends. Germline V gene sequence: CDR1 SGHAT, CDR2 FQNNGV. The CDR3 is 13 amino acids.

The CDR3, as DNA: TGTGCCAGCAGCCAGTCAGGGGGAAGGCCTGGCTACACCTTC. Its translation is CASSQSGGRPGYTF. The genes are TRBV4-2 and TRBJ1-2; 7 nucleotides match TRBD1. The germline V gene has CDR1 LGHNA and CDR2 YNFKEQ. CDR3 length: 14 amino acids. The junction had 8 bases not matched to a gene; V was cut back by 3 bases and J by 7 bases.

The J gene is TRBJ2-5, the V gene TRBV20-1; possible D gene TRBD2, 5 bases. The V gene lost 8 bases and the J gene lost 11 bases, with 18 bases spanning the gap. The length of the CDR3 is 11 residues. CDR1 and CDR2 (germline): DFQATT, SNEGSKA (reference sequence). CDR3 DNA: TGCAGTATGCGAGGGCAGCAGGAGCAGTACTTC. Its translation: CSMRGQQEQYF.

V is TRBV6-6 and J is TRBJ2-3; D might be TRBD2 (6 bases). The CDR3 runs to 16 residues. Trimming left V 0 bases short and J 3 bases short, with 13 bases between. CDR1 and CDR2 (germline): MNHNY, SVGAGI (reference sequence). The CDR3 protein is CASSYSALARTDTQYF. The CDR3 DNA follows: TGTGCCAGCAGTTACTCGGCACTAGCTCGAACAGATACGCAGTATTTT.

V usage is TRBV30 and J usage is TRBJ2-5; D may match TRBD1 or TRBD2 (6 bases each). Deletions cut 7 bases from V and 0 bases from J, with 15 bases between. There are 14 residues in the CDR3. Germline loops: CDR1 GTSNPN, CDR2 SVGIG (reference sequence). This chain's CDR3 is CASLGGRYQETQYF. As DNA, the CDR3 is TGTGCCTCCTTGGGGGGCCGGTACCAAGAGACCCAGTACTTC.

This clone has just one count. This chain links TRBV7-2 with TRBJ2-7; perhaps D is TRBD1 or TRBD2 (5 bases each). The V gene lost 1 base and the J gene lost 4 bases, with 14 bases spanning the gap. The germline CDR1 and CDR2 sequences are SGHTA and FQGNSA. This CDR3 contains 15 residues. In DNA form, the CDR3 reads TGTGCCAGCAGCTTAGGGGGGACGGAGATTTACGAGCAGTACTTC. Translating it yields CASSLGGTEIYEQYF.

This chain connects TRBV30 to TRBJ2-5; 11 nucleotides agree with TRBD2. The V and J ends lost 2 bases and 2 bases, in that order; junction bases with no gene match: 13. CDR1 is GTSNPN, CDR2 SVGIG, per germline (reference sequence). The CDR3 covers 18 residues. Here the CDR3 reads CAWSRTGRLAGLQETQYF. The CDR3 DNA reads as TGTGCCTGGAGTAGGACAGGCCGACTAGCGGGACTTCAAGAGACCCAGTACTTC. The complete variable domain, with remaining parts taken from reference TRBV30 and TRBJ2-5, reads SQTIHQWPATLVQPVGSPLSLECTVEGTSNPNLYWYRQAAGRGLQLLFYSVGIGQISSEVPQNLSASRPQDRQFILSSKKLLLSDSGFYLCAWSRTGRLAGLQETQYFGPGTRLLVL.